This TCR beta chain came from a study of T-cell reconstitution after alpha-beta-depleted transplantation in children. General study findings and limits: TCRbeta diversity was high at day 60 in some patients (a result of surviving recipient T cells and thymic progenitors). Several hundred rapidly expanded clones from non-depleted graft cells reportedly supplied alpha-beta T cells about two months post-transplant.

Trimming at V came to 0 bases and at J to 0 bases, leaving 10 bases not matched to a gene. This CDR3 has 17 amino acids. CDR1 and CDR2 (germline): DFQATT, SNEGSKA (reference sequence). This clonotype was counted at least ten times. What it binds is not known. Unique molecular identifiers were built into the TCRbeta library. TCRdb used MiXCR to reprocess the PCR reads, holding one entry per CDR3 protein. Counted here are about 300,000 distinct CDR3 sequences, over 9% occurring once; the ten biggest clones make up 7.5%. The chain uses TRBV20-1 and TRBJ1-1; 7 bases fit TRBD1. This TCR derives from a boy younger than two with acute myeloid leukemia, due to receive a stem cell transplant. The material sequenced was PBMCs, taken before TCRalphabeta/CD19-depleted stem cell transplant. CDR3 amino acids: CSAREKEGGLLNTEAFF. The CDR3 DNA reads as TGCAGTGCTAGAGAGAAGGAAGGGGGCCTCTTGAACACTGAAGCTTTCTTT.